These 30 T cell receptor beta chains were all obtained from the same sample, sequenced in a study of T cells expressing NK-cell markers. TCRdb re-called the 5' RACE reads, yielding one record per CDR3 amino acid sequence without DNA. This sample's table reports about 190,000 distinct CDR3 sequences. Sequenced input: blood T cells: a sorted CD56 or NKG2C T cell subset, CD4+ or CD8+ T cells, or bulk PBMC T cells (not recorded which). Receptors originate from a man aged 18 to 69 in good health.

The chain employs TRBV5-6 and TRBJ2-1. Germline V lookup: CDR1 SGHDT, CDR2 YYEEEE. This CDR3 is built from 16 residues. CDR3 loop: CASSLLGRGPYNEQFF. Using reference TRBV5-6 and TRBJ2-1 for the parts outside the CDR3, the full variable domain is DAGVTQSPTHLIKTRGQQVTLRCSPKSGHDTVSWYQQALGQGPQFIFQYYEEEERQRGNFPDRFSGHQFPNYSSELNVNALLLGDSALYLCASSLLGRGPYNEQFFGPGTRLTVL.

CDR3 loop: CATSLKGTGELFF. This sequence joins TRBV24-1 and TRBJ2-2. This CDR3 is 13 amino acids long. CDR1 and CDR2 (germline): KGHDR, SFDVKD.

V and J are TRBV4-1 and TRBJ1-3; with no DNA, the TCRdb D assignment of TRBD1 cannot be verified. CDR3 length: 17 amino acids. Germline lookup yields CDR1 MGHRA and CDR2 YSYEKL. CDR3 region: CASSMPGQPLSGNTIYF.

The CDR3 protein is CATSRDLLAGGSTDTQYF. The chain uses TRBV15 and TRBJ2-3; checking the TCRdb D call of TRBD2 is not possible without DNA. Germline assignment: CDR1 LNHNV and CDR2 YYDKDF (reference sequence). The CDR3 is 18 amino acids.

CDR3 amino acids: CASSQSRLGQGNQPQHF. The rearrangement uses TRBV16 and TRBJ1-5; TCRdb names TRBD1, which stays unverified in the absence of DNA. There are 17 residues in the CDR3. CDR1 and CDR2 from the germline V gene are KGHSY and FQNENV.

The chain joins TRBV15 to TRBJ2-3. Germline V gene lookup returns CDR1 LNHNV and CDR2 YYDKDF (reference sequence). The CDR3 loop spans 13 amino acids. CDR3 loop: CATSRRGRDTQYF.

V gene TRBV27 combines with J gene TRBJ2-6; TCRdb returns TRBD1, unconfirmable since there is no DNA. In germline, CDR1 is MNHEY, CDR2 SMNVEV (reference sequence). The CDR3 loop spans 16 amino acids. CDR3 loop: CASSEVTGSGANVLTF.

The gene calls are TRBV4-1 and TRBJ2-1; TCRdb returns TRBD1, unconfirmable since there is no DNA. Germline V CDR1 and CDR2: MGHRA, YSYEKL. CDR3 length: 16 residues. CDR3: CASSQEGQGVLNEQFF.

The gene calls are TRBV7-7 and TRBJ2-5; TCRdb outputs TRBD1, but without DNA this stays unchecked. Germline assignment: CDR1 SSHAT and CDR2 FNYEAQ (reference sequence). The CDR3 length is 15 residues. CDR3 amino acids: CASSFGTGVQETQYF. Supplemented by reference TRBV7-7 and TRBJ2-5, the full variable domain reads GAGVSQSPRYKVTKRGQDVTLRCDPISSHATLYWYQQALGQGPEFLTYFNYEAQPDKSGLPSDRFSAERPEGSISTLTIQRTEQRDSAMYRCASSFGTGVQETQYFGPGTRLLVL.

The chain links TRBV6-1 to TRBJ1-1; the D call from TCRdb, TRBD1, cannot be confirmed without DNA. The CDR3 runs to 14 residues. Germline assignment: CDR1 MNHNS and CDR2 SASEGT. The CDR3 reads CASSPQTRLIEAFF.

V and J are TRBV7-6 and TRBJ1-1. This CDR3 is 14 amino acids long. In germline, CDR1 is SGHVS, CDR2 FNYEAQ. CDR3 loop: CASRAGGGSTEAFF.

V usage is TRBV28 and J usage is TRBJ1-1; with no DNA, the TCRdb D assignment of TRBD1 cannot be verified. This CDR3 is 17 amino acids long. Germline assignment: CDR1 MDHEN and CDR2 SYDVKM. CDR3 region: CASSLSTAGGVNAEAFF.

The rearrangement joins TRBV27 to TRBJ2-3; the D gene TCRdb calls, TRBD2, cannot be checked with no DNA. The V gene's germline CDR1 is MNHEY and CDR2 SMNVEV (reference sequence). CDR3 length: 17 amino acids. The CDR3 sequence: CASSPNGLAGNTDTQYF.

The rearrangement uses TRBV2 and TRBJ2-1; TCRdb's D gene call, TRBD2, goes unchecked for lack of DNA. Germline-derived CDR1 and CDR2 are SNHLY and FYNNEI. This CDR3 is 15 amino acids long. CDR3 region: CASRLASGEGNEQFF.

This chain uses TRBV28 with TRBJ2-1; TCRdb's D gene call, TRBD2, goes unchecked for lack of DNA. The V gene's germline CDR1 is MDHEN and CDR2 SYDVKM. The CDR3 contains 13 residues. Here the CDR3 reads CASSLTRDNEQFF.

The chain employs TRBV6-5 and TRBJ2-3; TCRdb proposes TRBD1, but this gene call is untestable without DNA. The CDR3 consists of 17 residues. Germline CDR1 MNHEY, CDR2 SVGAGI. CDR3 sequence reads: CASSFRDTETSTDTQYF.

The chain has TRBV4-2 and TRBJ2-1; TCRdb's D gene call, TRBD2, goes unchecked for lack of DNA. The CDR3 is made up of 15 amino acids. CDR1 LGHNA and CDR2 YNFKEQ come from the germline V gene. Here the CDR3 reads CASSQVGDYNNEQFF.

This chain joins TRBV7-9 and TRBJ2-1; the TRBD2 assignment by TCRdb is unverifiable without DNA. The CDR3 contains 15 residues. CDR1 is SEHNR and CDR2 is FQNEAQ in the germline V gene (reference sequence). CDR3 residues: CASSLVEAPHNEQFF. Looking up the rest from reference TRBV7-9 and TRBJ2-1 gives the full variable domain: DTGVSQNPRHKITKRGQNVTFRCDPISEHNRLYWYRQTLGQGPEFLTYFQNEAQLEKSRLLSDRFSAERPKGSFSTLEIQRTEQGDSAMYLCASSLVEAPHNEQFFGPGTRLTVL.

This sequence joins TRBV3-1 and TRBJ2-1; there is no DNA to check the TCRdb D call of TRBD2. The germline V gene encodes CDR1 LGHDT and CDR2 YNNKEL (reference sequence). CDR3 size: 20 residues. The chain's CDR3 is CASSQEYYRVGLAGDNEQFF.

The V and J genes are TRBV5-6 and TRBJ1-1; checking the TCRdb D call of TRBD1 is not possible without DNA. CDR3 length: 15 amino acids. CDR1 and CDR2 from the germline V gene are SGHDT and YYEEEE. The CDR3 region is CASSEPRTGYTEAFF.

This chain joins TRBV6-6 and TRBJ2-7. Germline V lookup: CDR1 MNHNY, CDR2 SVGAGI (reference sequence). The CDR3 has 13 amino acids. The CDR3 loop is CASSYSILIEQYF.

The J gene is TRBJ2-7, the V gene TRBV6-7; TCRdb designates TRBD1, a call that cannot be tested without DNA. TRBV6-7 falls under the ORF class, with uncertain function. CDR3 size: 22 residues. The CDR3 here is CASSYSRGGGVRNVATTYEQYF.

This chain connects TRBV12-3 or TRBV12-4 to TRBJ2-3; TCRdb indicates TRBD2, and absent DNA this call remains unverified. The CDR3 loop spans 18 amino acids. The CDR3 loop is CASTQSPLAGQHTDTQYF.

This chain uses TRBV21-1 with TRBJ2-7; TCRdb designates TRBD1, a call that cannot be tested without DNA. TRBV21-1 is a pseudogene locus. The CDR3 extends over 13 amino acids. The CDR3 loop is CASRPLGTYEQYF.

The chain uses TRBV20-1 and TRBJ2-1; absent DNA, TCRdb's TRBD1 call cannot be checked. The germline V gene encodes CDR1 DFQATT and CDR2 SNEGSKA (reference sequence). CDR3 length: 14 amino acids. CDR3 amino acids: CSAELPVAYNEQFF.

V usage is TRBV6-5 and J usage is TRBJ2-5; no DNA is available, so the TRBD1 call from TCRdb remains unchecked. Looked up from germline, CDR1 is MNHEY and CDR2 is SVGAGI. This CDR3 spans 17 amino acids. CDR3 protein: CASSYSAGTGPQETQYF.

The chain couples TRBV18 to TRBJ2-6. The CDR3 length is 15 residues. CDR1 KGHSH and CDR2 LQKENI come from the germline V gene. The CDR3 sequence: CASSLTSGGANVLTF.

The chain recombines TRBV3-1 with TRBJ1-2; TCRdb's D call, TRBD1, is unchecked because there is no DNA. The germline V gene encodes CDR1 LGHDT and CDR2 YNNKEL (reference sequence). The CDR3 runs to 15 residues. The CDR3: CASSQVASGGLGYTF.

The V call is TRBV10-3, the J call TRBJ2-5; the D call from TCRdb, TRBD2, cannot be confirmed without DNA. The CDR3 sequence is 16 residues long. CDR1 and CDR2 from the germline V gene are ENHRY and SYGVKD. The CDR3 is CAISEEGVAGQETQYF.

The gene calls are TRBV6-1 and TRBJ2-4. CDR1 is MNHNS and CDR2 is SASEGT in the germline V gene. CDR3 length: 15 residues. CDR3 protein: CASSESVGLGNIQYF.